The next 16 T cell receptor beta chains were all read from a single sample in a study of T cell responses to AZD1222 COVID-19 vaccine. Here immunoSEQ multiplex PCR was the method, and the copy in TCRdb shows in-frame clones only, minus some. Of some 120,000 clones detected, about 90% appear once; the ten largest clones hold about 19%. The sequencing used peripheral blood, collected on day 0 of MenACWY control vaccination. The receptors stem from an adult in good health.

The genes are TRBV5-1 and TRBJ1-5, with a weak D call TRBD1 (5 bases). Looked up from germline, CDR1 is SGHRS and CDR2 is YFSETQ. V was trimmed by 4 bases and J by 6 bases, leaving 20 bases between them. CDR3 length equals 16 residues. The DNA for the CDR3 is TGCGCCAGCAGCCCGGGGGTGGAACCCAGGAGTCAGCCCCAGCATTTT. Translating it yields CASSPGVEPRSQPQHF.

This clone was seen only a few times. The chain links TRBV3-1 (or the pseudogene TRBV3-2) to TRBJ1-5; D unclear. Germline values: CDR1 LGHDT, CDR2 YNNKEL (reference sequence). This CDR3 has 14 residues. The ends were cut back, 0 bases at V and 6 bases at J, with 9 bases in the middle. The CDR3 spells CASSQDQAPQPQHF. CDR3 DNA: TGTGCCAGCAGCCAAGATCAGGCCCCTCAGCCCCAGCATTTT.

The chain employs TRBV9 and TRBJ1-2, with TRBD1 as a possible D gene (6 bases). Trimming shortened V by 0 bases and J by 4 bases, and 16 bases separated the two germline ends. Germline lookup yields CDR1 SGDLS and CDR2 YYNGEE. This CDR3 is built from 16 residues. The chain's CDR3 is CASSVALGGPGYGYTF. CDR3 coding DNA: TGTGCCAGCAGCGTAGCCCTCGGGGGGCCCGGCTATGGCTACACCTTC.

V and J are TRBV6-6 and TRBJ1-5; possible D gene TRBD1, 5 bases. CDR3 length: 14 residues. Between the trimmed V and J ends, which lost 6 bases and 5 bases, there was a span of 14 bases. CDR1 MNHNY and CDR2 SVGAGI come from the germline V gene (reference sequence). CDR3 nucleotides: TGTGCCAGCAGCCCAGGGAATTTCGATCAGCCCCAGCATTTT. The encoded protein is CASSPGNFDQPQHF.

The table lists this clone with many counts. The chain combines TRBV6-5 with TRBJ1-1; D gene unclear. Germline CDR1 and CDR2: MNHEY and SVGAGI. V was cut by 2 bases and J by 5 bases, with 9 bases left in between. CDR3 length: 13 amino acids. The CDR3 reads CASSYTDRTEAFF. Here the CDR3 DNA reads TGTGCCAGCAGTTACACAGACCGTACTGAAGCTTTCTTT.

J is TRBJ2-1 and V is TRBV4-1; tentatively, D is TRBD2 (6 bases). Looked up from germline, CDR1 is MGHRA and CDR2 is YSYEKL. V shed 6 bases and J shed 12 bases, with 15 bases lying between them. The CDR3 loop spans 12 amino acids. As DNA, the CDR3 is TGCGCCAGCAGTCGCGCGGGAATCGGGCAGTTCTTC. As protein: CASSRAGIGQFF.

The genes are TRBV5-1 and TRBJ2-5, with D possibly called TRBD1 or TRBD2 (5 bases each). V dropped 4 bases and J dropped 4 bases, with 17 bases sitting between them. Germline-derived CDR1 and CDR2 are SGHRS and YFSETQ. The CDR3 sequence is 15 residues long. Written as DNA, the CDR3 is TGCGCCAGCAGCCTCTACCAGGGAGATGGAGAGACCCAGTACTTC. The encoded protein is CASSLYQGDGETQYF.

The V call is TRBV7-6, the J call TRBJ2-7; 9 bases are a match to TRBD1. The CDR3 is made up of 11 amino acids. Germline CDR1 reads SGHVS; CDR2 reads FNYEAQ. The trim removed 10 bases at V and 7 bases at J, leaving 5 bases unmatched. The CDR3 loop is CATRDREEQYF. Here the CDR3 DNA reads TGTGCCACCAGGGACAGGGAAGAGCAGTACTTC.

V and J are TRBV7-9 and TRBJ1-2, with a tentative D call TRBD1 (6 bases). The CDR3 totals 13 residues. V was trimmed by 3 bases and J by 6 bases, leaving 11 bases between them. Germline V gives CDR1 SEHNR, CDR2 FQNEAQ (reference sequence). The CDR3 nucleotides are TGTGCCAGCAGCTTTACAGGGAAGAATGGCTACACCTTC. The encoded protein is CASSFTGKNGYTF.

This chain joins TRBV28 and TRBJ1-3; tentative D call: TRBD1 (6 bases). The CDR3 loop spans 17 amino acids. The germline V and J ends were trimmed by 2 bases and 0 bases, with 14 bases remaining between them. The germline gives CDR1 MDHEN, CDR2 SYDVKM. CDR3 coding DNA: TGTGCCAGCAGTTTAGTGCTAGGACAGTTCTCTGGAAACACCATATATTTT. Protein sequence: CASSLVLGQFSGNTIYF.

The chain couples TRBV7-2 to TRBJ2-1; D remains ambiguous. Germline assignment: CDR1 SGHTA and CDR2 FQGNSA. The CDR3 is 17 residues long. V was pared by 5 bases and J by 0 bases, with 17 bases between. This CDR3 reads CASSVRDTVHSYNEQFF. CDR3 DNA: TGTGCCAGCAGCGTACGTGACACCGTTCACTCCTACAATGAGCAGTTCTTC.

The V and J genes are TRBV6-5 and TRBJ1-6; unclear D gene. Between the trimmed V and J ends, which lost 1 base and 13 bases, there was a span of 14 bases. CDR3 length: 14 residues. CDR1 is MNHEY, CDR2 SVGAGI, per germline. CDR3 sequence (DNA): TGTGCCAGCAGTTACTTGGACGGAGCGGGGCCCCTCCACTTT. It codes for CASSYLDGAGPLHF.

The V and J genes are TRBV19 and TRBJ2-5; D unresolved. There are 15 residues in the CDR3. Per the germline V gene, CDR1 is LNHDA and CDR2 is SQIVND (reference sequence). Trimming stripped 1 base from V and 0 bases from J, with 9 bases between. For the CDR3, the DNA is TGTGCCAGTAGTATAGGTGGGATCTACCAAGAGACCCAGTACTTC. Its translation is CASSIGGIYQETQYF.

This clone was picked up one time. V usage is TRBV5-1 and J usage is TRBJ1-2; D not certain. V lost 4 bases and J 5 bases, leaving 15 bases between the germline ends. The germline V gene encodes CDR1 SGHRS and CDR2 YFSETQ. The CDR3 extends over 14 amino acids. The CDR3 DNA follows: TGCGCCAGCAGCCGATTGTCACGCGATTATGGCTACACCTTC. Translated: CASSRLSRDYGYTF.

The chain uses TRBV7-6 and TRBJ2-7, with 13 positions matching TRBD2. This CDR3 comprises 16 residues. With 5 bases clipped from V and 1 base from J, the junction kept 5 bases outside the gene matches. Germline V gene lookup returns CDR1 SGHVS and CDR2 FNYEAQ. This CDR3 reads CASSKTGLAGSYEQYF. The DNA for the CDR3 is TGTGCCAGCAGCAAGACGGGACTAGCGGGATCCTACGAGCAGTACTTC.

The chain employs TRBV6-5 and TRBJ2-2, with a weak D call TRBD1 (5 bases). Trimming removed 6 bases at V and 0 bases at J, with 5 bases between. Per germline, CDR1 MNHEY and CDR2 SVGAGI. The CDR3 runs 13 residues. CDR3 coding DNA: TGTGCCAGCAGACAGGCGAACACCGGGGAGCTGTTTTTT. This sequence encodes CASRQANTGELFF.